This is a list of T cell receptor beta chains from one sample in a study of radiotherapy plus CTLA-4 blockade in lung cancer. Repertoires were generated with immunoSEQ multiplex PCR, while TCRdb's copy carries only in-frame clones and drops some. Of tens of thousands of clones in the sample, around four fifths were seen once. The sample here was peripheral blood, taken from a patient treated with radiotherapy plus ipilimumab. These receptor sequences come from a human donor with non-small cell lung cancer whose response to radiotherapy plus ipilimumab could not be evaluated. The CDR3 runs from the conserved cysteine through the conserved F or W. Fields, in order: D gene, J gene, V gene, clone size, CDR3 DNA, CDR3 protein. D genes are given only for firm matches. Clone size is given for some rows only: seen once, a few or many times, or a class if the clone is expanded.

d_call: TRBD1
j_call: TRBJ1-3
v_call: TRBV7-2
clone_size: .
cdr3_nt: TGTGCCAGCAGCCTTACAGGGGGCGGCGGAACCCAAGGGACCATATATTTT
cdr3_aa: CASSLTGGGGTQGTIYF

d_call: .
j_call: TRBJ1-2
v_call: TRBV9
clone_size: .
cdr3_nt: TGTGCCAGCAGCGCAACAGGGAGCTATGGCTACACCTTC
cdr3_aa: CASSATGSYGYTF

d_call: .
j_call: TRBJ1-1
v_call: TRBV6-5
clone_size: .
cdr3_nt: TGTGCCAGCAGTTACCCACAGGTCTTTCCAGGGAAGGCTTTCTTT
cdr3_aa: CASSYPQVFPGKAFF

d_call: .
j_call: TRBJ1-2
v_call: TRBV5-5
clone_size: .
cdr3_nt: TGTGCCAGCAGCTTTGTGTCGTGGGTGGGACCGGGACAAGCCTATGGCTACACCTTC
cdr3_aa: CASSFVSWVGPGQAYGYTF

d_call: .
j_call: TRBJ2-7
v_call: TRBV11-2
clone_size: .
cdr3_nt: .
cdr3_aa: CASSLVVGAGAEYF

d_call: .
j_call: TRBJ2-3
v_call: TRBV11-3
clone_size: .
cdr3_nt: TGTGCCAGCAGCTTTGGCTTCCAGCAGGCAGATACGCAGTATTTT
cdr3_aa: CASSFGFQQADTQYF

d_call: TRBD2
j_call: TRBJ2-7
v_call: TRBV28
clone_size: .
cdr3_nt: TGTGCCAGCAGTCCCCCAGCGGGAGGGATCACTTACGAGCAGTACTTC
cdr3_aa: CASSPPAGGITYEQYF

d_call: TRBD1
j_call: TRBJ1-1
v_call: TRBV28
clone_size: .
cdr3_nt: TGTGCCAGCAGTAAGGACAGGGGGAACACTGAAGCTTTCTTT
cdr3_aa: CASSKDRGNTEAFF

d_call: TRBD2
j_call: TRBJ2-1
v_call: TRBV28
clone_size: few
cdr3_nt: TGTGCCAGCGGGACTAGCGGATACAATGAGCAGTTCTTC
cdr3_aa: CASGTSGYNEQFF

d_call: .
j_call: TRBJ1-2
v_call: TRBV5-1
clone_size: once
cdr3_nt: TGCGCCAGCAGCTTAACTTCGGGTAACTATGGCTACACCTTC
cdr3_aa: CASSLTSGNYGYTF

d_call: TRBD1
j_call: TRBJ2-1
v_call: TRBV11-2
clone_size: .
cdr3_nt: TGTGCCAGCGGACAGGGGGCCGGCAATGAGCAGTTCTTC
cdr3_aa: CASGQGAGNEQFF

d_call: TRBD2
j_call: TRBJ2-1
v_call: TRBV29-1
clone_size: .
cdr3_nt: TGCAGCGCTCTAGCGGGAGGCTCCTACAATGAGCAGTTCTTC
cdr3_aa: CSALAGGSYNEQFF

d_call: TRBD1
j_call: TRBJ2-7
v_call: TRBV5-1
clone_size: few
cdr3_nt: TGCGCCAGCAGCCGGGACAGCATCTCCTACGAGCAGTACTTC
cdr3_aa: CASSRDSISYEQYF

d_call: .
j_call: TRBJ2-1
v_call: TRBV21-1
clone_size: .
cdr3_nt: TGTGCCAGCAGCAAAGTTAGGGTTTCGGGGGAGATCTCCTACAATGAGCAGTTCTTC
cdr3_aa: CASSKVRVSGEISYNEQFF

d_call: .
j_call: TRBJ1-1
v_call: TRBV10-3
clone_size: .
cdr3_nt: TGTGCCATCAGTGTTCAGATGAACACTGAAGCTTTCTTT
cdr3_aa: CAISVQMNTEAFF

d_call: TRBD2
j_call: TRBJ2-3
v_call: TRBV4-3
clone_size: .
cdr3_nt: TGCGCCAGCAGCCACGGACTAGCGGGGCGCGGAGATACGCAGTATTTT
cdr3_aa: CASSHGLAGRGDTQYF

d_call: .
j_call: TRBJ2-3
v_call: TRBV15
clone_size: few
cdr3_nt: TGTGCCACCAGCAGAGATAAGTATGCGGGGGCCGCAGATACGCAGTATTTT
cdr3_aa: CATSRDKYAGAADTQYF

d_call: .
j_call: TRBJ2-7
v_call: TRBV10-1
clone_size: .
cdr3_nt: TGCGCCAGCGGGGAAACAGGGATCCACGAGCAGTACTTC
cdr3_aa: CASGETGIHEQYF

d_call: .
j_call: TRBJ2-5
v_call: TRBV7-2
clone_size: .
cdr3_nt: TGTGCCAGCAGCTTAGAATTGGGCAGACGGGAGACCCAGTACTTC
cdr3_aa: CASSLELGRRETQYF

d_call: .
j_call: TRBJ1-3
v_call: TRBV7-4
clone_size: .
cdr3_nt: TGTGCCAGCAGCCCGAGCTCTGGAAACACCATATATTTT
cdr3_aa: CASSPSSGNTIYF

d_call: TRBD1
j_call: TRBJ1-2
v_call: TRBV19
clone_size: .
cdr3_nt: TGTGCCAGCACACCGCCAGGGGGTGTCGGCTACACCTTC
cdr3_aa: CASTPPGGVGYTF

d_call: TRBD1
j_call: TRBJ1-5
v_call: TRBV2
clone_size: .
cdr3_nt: TGTGCCAGCAGCGGCCGCTTGGACAGGGAAAGCAATCAGCCCCAGCATTTT
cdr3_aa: CASSGRLDRESNQPQHF

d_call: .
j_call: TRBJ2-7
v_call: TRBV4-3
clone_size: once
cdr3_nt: TGCGCCAGCAGCCAAGGTTTTGCAGGGTCCTACGAGCAGTACTTC
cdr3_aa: CASSQGFAGSYEQYF

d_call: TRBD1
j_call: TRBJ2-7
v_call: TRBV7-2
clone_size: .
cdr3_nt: TGTGCCAGCAGCTTAGGACAGGGGGCAAACGAGCAGTACTTC
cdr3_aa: CASSLGQGANEQYF

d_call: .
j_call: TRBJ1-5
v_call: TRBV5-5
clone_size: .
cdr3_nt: TGTGCCAGCAGCCGTGGGGGGGATTATCAGCCCCAGCATTTT
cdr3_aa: CASSRGGDYQPQHF

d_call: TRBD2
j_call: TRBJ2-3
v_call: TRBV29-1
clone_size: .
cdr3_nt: TGCAGCGTTGAAGATCCCTTCGGGAGGGGTTTCACAGATACGCAGTATTTT
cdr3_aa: CSVEDPFGRGFTDTQYF

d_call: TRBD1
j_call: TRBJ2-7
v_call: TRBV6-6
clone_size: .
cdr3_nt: TGTGCCAGCAGTTACGTATCGGGACAGAACTCCTACGAGCAGTACTTC
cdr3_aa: CASSYVSGQNSYEQYF

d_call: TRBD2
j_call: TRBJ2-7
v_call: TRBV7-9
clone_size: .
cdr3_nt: TGTGCCAGCAGCTCCTTGTCAGGGACTAGCGACGAGCAGTACTTC
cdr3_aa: CASSSLSGTSDEQYF

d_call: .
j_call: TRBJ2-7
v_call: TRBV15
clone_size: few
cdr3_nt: TGTGCCACCAGCAGCCTAGGGGGGGCAGGCTACGAGCAGTACTTC
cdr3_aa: CATSSLGGAGYEQYF

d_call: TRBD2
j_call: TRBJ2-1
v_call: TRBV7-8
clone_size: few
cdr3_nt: TGTGCCAGCAGCTTAGAGGCTCGGGGGGGGAATGAGCAGTTCTTC
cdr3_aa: CASSLEARGGNEQFF

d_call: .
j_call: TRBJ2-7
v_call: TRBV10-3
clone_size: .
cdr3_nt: TGTGCCATCAGGAACTCTGGGGGCCGGGACGAGCAGTACTTC
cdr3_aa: CAIRNSGGRDEQYF

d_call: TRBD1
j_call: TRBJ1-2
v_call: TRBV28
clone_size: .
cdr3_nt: TGTGCCAGCAGTGAGGACAGGGAGGTGCCCTATGGCTACACCTTC
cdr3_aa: CASSEDREVPYGYTF

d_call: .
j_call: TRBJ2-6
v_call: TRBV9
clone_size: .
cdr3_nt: TGTGCCAGCAGCCCGAACACTGGGGCCAACGTCCTGACTTTC
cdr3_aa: CASSPNTGANVLTF

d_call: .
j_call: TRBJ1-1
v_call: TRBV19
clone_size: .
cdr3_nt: TGTGCCAGTAGTATGGTATCGAGTTTGAACACTGAAGCTTTCTTT
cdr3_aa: CASSMVSSLNTEAFF

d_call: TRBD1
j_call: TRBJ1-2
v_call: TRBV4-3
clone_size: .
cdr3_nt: TGCGCCAGCAGCCAAGGTAGACAGGGGAACTATGGCTACACCTTC
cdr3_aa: CASSQGRQGNYGYTF

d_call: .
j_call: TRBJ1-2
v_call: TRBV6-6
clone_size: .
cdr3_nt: TGTGCCAGCAGTTACTCGAACGGTCGCTTCGGCTACACCTTC
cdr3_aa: CASSYSNGRFGYTF

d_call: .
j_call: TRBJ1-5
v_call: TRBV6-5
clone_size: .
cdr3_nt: TGTGCCAGCAGTTCCCGGACTTCTAATAGCAATCAGCCCCAGCATTTT
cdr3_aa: CASSSRTSNSNQPQHF

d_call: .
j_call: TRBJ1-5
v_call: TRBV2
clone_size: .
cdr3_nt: TGTGCCAGCAGTGAAGTTTCAGGTAATCAGCCCCAGCATTTT
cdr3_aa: CASSEVSGNQPQHF

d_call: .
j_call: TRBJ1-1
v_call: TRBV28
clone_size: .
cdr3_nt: TGTGCCAGCACCAGGGGGAACACTGAAGCTTTCTTT
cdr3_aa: CASTRGNTEAFF

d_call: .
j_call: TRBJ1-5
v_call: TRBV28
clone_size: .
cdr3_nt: TGTGCCAGCAGAATCGACAGGCGGAGCAATCAGCCCCAGCATTTT
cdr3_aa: CASRIDRRSNQPQHF

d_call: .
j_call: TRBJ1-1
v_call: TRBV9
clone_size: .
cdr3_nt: TGTGCCAGCAGCGTAGATCTAGTCGGAAGCACTGAAGCTTTCTTT
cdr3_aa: CASSVDLVGSTEAFF

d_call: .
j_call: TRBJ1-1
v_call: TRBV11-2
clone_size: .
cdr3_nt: TGTGCCAGCAGCCTCTGGGAGGGACTCCCTCGGGCTTTCTTT
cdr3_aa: CASSLWEGLPRAFF

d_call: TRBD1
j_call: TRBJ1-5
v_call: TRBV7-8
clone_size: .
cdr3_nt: TGTGCCAGCAGCTCACGACAGGGACAGAATCAGCCCCAGCATTTT
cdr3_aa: CASSSRQGQNQPQHF

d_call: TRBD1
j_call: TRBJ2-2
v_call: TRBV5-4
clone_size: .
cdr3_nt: TGTGCCAGCAGCCGTGGACAGGAGGTTTCGGGCGGGGAGCTGTTTTTT
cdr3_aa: CASSRGQEVSGGELFF

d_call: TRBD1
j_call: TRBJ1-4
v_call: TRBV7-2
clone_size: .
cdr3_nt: TGTGCCAGCAGCATTTACACAGGGGCAACTAATGAAAAACTGTTTTTT
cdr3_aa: CASSIYTGATNEKLFF

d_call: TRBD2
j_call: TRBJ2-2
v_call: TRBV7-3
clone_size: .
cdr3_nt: TGTGCCAGCAGCTTAACCCCCCAGCGGGGCAACACCGGGGAGCTGTTTTTT
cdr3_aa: CASSLTPQRGNTGELFF

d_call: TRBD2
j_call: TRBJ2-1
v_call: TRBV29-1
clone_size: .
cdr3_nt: TGCAGCGTTCCGTCTAGCGGGAGGGCCCGGAATGAGCAGTTCTTC
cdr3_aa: CSVPSSGRARNEQFF

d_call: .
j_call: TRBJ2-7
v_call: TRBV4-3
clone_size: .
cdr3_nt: TGCGCCAGCAGCCGAGCTATAGCGGATTCCTACGAGCAGTACTTC
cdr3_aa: CASSRAIADSYEQYF

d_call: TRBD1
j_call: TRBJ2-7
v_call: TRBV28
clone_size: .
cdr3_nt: TGTGCCAGCAGGGGGACAGGGATACACGAGCAGTACTTC
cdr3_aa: CASRGTGIHEQYF

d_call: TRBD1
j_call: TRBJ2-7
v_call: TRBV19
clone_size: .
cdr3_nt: TGTGCCAGTAGCAGGACAGGGCCCCACGAGCAGTACTTC
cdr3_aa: CASSRTGPHEQYF

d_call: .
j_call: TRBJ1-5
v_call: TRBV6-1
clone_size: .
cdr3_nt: TGTGCCAGCAGTGACAGTTATGGCAATCAGCCCCAGCATTTT
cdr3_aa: CASSDSYGNQPQHF

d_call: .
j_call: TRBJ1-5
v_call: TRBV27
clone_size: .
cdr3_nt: TGTGCCAGCGGCGGTACCAGAAGCAATCAGCCCCAGCATTTT
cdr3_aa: CASGGTRSNQPQHF

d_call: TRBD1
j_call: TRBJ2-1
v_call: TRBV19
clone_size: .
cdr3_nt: TGTGCCAGTAGCCGTGACAGGGCCCCCTACAATGAGCAGTTCTTC
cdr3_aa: CASSRDRAPYNEQFF

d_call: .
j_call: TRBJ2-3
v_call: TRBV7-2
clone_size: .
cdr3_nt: TGTGCCAGCAGCTTAGGCGGGGCCCGAGAAGGGGATACGCAGTATTTT
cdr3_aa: CASSLGGAREGDTQYF

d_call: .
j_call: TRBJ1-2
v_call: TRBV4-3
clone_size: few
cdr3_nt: TGCGCCAGCAGCCAAGAGAGGACTATTGCCTATGGCTACACCTTC
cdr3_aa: CASSQERTIAYGYTF

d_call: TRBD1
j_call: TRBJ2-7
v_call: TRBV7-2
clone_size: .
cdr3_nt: TGTGCCAGCAGCTTAGTTCAGGGGGCCTCCTACGAGCAGTACTTC
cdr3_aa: CASSLVQGASYEQYF